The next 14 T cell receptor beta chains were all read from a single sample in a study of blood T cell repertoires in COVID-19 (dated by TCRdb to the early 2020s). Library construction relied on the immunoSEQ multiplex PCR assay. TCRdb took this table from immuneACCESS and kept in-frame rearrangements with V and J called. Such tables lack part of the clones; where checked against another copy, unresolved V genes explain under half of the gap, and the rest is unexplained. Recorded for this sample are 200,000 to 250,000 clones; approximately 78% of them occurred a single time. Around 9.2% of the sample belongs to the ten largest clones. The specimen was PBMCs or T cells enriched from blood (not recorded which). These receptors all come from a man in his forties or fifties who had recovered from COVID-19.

CDR3 DNA: TGCGCCAGCAGCTTGGGAAGCGGGAGGTTGAATGAGCAGTTCTTC. Translated, it gives CASSLGSGRLNEQFF. The chain recombines TRBV5-1 with TRBJ2-1, with TRBD2 identical over 9 bases. The CDR3 is 15 amino acids. CDR1 and CDR2 from the germline V gene are SGHRS and YFSETQ. With V trimmed by 0 bases and J by 7 bases, 5 bases remained unmatched.

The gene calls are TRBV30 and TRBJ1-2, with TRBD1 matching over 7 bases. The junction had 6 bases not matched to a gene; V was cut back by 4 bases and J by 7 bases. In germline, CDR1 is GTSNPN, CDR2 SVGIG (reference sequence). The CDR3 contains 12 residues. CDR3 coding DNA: TGTGCCTGGACTGGACAGGCTGGTGGCTACACCTTC. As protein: CAWTGQAGGYTF. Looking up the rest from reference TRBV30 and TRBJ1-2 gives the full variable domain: SQTIHQWPATLVQPVGSPLSLECTVEGTSNPNLYWYRQAAGRGLQLLFYSVGIGQISSEVPQNLSASRPQDRQFILSSKKLLLSDSGFYLCAWTGQAGGYTFGSGTRLTVV.

In nucleotides, the CDR3 is TGCAGCGCTGAGACTAGTGTGGGCTCCTACGAGCAGTACTTC. Its protein product is CSAETSVGSYEQYF. V usage is TRBV29-1 and J usage is TRBJ2-7, with D possibly being TRBD2 (6 bases). The CDR3 length is 14 residues. CDR1 is SQVTM and CDR2 is ANQGSEA in the germline V gene. The V and J ends lost 7 bases and 0 bases respectively, with 16 bases between them.

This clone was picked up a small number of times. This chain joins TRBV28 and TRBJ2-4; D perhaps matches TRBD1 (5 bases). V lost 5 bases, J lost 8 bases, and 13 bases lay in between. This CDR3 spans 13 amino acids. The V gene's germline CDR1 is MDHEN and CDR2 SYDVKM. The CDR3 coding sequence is TGTGCCAGCAGTCTTACAGGATTCGACATTCAGTACTTC. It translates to CASSLTGFDIQYF.

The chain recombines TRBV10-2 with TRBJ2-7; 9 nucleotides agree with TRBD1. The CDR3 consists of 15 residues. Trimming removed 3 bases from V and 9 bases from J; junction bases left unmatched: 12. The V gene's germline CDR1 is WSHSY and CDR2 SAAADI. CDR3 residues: CASSEPGQGVRGQYF. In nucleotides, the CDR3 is TGCGCCAGCAGTGAACCGGGACAGGGCGTCCGTGGGCAGTACTTC.

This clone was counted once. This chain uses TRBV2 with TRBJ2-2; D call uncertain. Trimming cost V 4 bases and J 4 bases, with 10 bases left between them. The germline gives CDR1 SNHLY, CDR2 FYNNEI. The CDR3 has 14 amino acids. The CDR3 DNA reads TGTGCCAGCAGTGCGATTAGAGTCACCGGGGAGCTGTTTTTT. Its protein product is CASSAIRVTGELFF.

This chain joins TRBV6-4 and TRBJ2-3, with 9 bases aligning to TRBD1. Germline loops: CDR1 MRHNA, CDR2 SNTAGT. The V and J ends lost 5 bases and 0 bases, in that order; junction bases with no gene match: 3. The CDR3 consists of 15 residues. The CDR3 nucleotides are TGTGCCAGCAGTACGACAGGGGGGAGCACAGATACGCAGTATTTT. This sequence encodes CASSTTGGSTDTQYF.

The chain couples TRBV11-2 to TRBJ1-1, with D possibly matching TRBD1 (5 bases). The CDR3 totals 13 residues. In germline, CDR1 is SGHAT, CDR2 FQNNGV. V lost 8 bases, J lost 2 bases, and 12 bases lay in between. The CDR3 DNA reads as TGTGCCAGCGGCACCGGGACTAACACTGAAGCTTTCTTT. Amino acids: CASGTGTNTEAFF.

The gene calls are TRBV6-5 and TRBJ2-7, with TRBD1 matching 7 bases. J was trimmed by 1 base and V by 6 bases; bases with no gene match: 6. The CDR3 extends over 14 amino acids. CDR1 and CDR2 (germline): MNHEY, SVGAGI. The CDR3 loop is CASRRDRLSYEQYF. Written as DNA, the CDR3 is TGTGCCAGCAGAAGGGACAGACTATCCTACGAGCAGTACTTC.

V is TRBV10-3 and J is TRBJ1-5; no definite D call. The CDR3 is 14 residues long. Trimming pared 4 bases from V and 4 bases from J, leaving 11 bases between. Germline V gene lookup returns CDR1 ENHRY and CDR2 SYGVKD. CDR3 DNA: TGTGCCATCAGTGTAGAGGGAAGGAATCAGCCCCAGCATTTT. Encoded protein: CAISVEGRNQPQHF.

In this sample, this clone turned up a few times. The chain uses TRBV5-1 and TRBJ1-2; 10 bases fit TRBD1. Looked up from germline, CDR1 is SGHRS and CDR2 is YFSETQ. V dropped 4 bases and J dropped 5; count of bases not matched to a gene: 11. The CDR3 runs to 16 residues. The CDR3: CASSPNSGTGVYGYTF. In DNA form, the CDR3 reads TGCGCCAGCAGCCCTAACTCGGGGACAGGGGTATATGGCTACACCTTC.

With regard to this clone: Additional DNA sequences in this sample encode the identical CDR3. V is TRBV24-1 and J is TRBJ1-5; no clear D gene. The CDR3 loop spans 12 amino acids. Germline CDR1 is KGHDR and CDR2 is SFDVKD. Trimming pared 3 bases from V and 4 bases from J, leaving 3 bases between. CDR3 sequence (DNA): TGTGCCACCAGTGATCCTAATCAGCCCCAGCATTTT. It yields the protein CATSDPNQPQHF.

This chain's CDR3 is CRPDQSGGYTF. The CDR3 DNA reads TGCAGGCCAGATCAGTCGGGAGGCTACACCTTC. The J gene is TRBJ1-2, the V gene TRBV20-1; D gene ambiguous. Germline V gene sequence: CDR1 DFQATT, CDR2 SNEGSKA (reference sequence). The CDR3 spans 11 residues.

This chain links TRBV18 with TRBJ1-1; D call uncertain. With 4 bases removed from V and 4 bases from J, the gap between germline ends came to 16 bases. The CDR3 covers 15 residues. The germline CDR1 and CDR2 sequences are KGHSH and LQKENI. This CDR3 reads CASSLSEARVTEAFF. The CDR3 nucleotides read TGTGCCAGCTCACTTTCCGAAGCCCGGGTCACTGAAGCTTTCTTT.